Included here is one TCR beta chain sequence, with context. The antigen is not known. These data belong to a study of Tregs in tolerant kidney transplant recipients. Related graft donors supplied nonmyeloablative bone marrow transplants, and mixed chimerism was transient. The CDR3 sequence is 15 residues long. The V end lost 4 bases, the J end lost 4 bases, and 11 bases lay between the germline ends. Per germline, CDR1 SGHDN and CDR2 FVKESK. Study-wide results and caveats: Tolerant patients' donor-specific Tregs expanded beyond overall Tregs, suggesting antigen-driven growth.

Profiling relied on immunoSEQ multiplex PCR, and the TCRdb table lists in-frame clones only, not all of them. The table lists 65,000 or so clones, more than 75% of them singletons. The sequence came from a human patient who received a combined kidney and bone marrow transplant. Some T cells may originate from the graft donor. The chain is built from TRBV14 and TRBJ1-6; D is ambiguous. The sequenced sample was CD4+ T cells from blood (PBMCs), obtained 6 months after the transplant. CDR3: CASSLTGQYNSPLHF. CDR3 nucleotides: TGTGCCAGCAGCCTCACTGGGCAGTATAATTCACCCCTCCACTTT.